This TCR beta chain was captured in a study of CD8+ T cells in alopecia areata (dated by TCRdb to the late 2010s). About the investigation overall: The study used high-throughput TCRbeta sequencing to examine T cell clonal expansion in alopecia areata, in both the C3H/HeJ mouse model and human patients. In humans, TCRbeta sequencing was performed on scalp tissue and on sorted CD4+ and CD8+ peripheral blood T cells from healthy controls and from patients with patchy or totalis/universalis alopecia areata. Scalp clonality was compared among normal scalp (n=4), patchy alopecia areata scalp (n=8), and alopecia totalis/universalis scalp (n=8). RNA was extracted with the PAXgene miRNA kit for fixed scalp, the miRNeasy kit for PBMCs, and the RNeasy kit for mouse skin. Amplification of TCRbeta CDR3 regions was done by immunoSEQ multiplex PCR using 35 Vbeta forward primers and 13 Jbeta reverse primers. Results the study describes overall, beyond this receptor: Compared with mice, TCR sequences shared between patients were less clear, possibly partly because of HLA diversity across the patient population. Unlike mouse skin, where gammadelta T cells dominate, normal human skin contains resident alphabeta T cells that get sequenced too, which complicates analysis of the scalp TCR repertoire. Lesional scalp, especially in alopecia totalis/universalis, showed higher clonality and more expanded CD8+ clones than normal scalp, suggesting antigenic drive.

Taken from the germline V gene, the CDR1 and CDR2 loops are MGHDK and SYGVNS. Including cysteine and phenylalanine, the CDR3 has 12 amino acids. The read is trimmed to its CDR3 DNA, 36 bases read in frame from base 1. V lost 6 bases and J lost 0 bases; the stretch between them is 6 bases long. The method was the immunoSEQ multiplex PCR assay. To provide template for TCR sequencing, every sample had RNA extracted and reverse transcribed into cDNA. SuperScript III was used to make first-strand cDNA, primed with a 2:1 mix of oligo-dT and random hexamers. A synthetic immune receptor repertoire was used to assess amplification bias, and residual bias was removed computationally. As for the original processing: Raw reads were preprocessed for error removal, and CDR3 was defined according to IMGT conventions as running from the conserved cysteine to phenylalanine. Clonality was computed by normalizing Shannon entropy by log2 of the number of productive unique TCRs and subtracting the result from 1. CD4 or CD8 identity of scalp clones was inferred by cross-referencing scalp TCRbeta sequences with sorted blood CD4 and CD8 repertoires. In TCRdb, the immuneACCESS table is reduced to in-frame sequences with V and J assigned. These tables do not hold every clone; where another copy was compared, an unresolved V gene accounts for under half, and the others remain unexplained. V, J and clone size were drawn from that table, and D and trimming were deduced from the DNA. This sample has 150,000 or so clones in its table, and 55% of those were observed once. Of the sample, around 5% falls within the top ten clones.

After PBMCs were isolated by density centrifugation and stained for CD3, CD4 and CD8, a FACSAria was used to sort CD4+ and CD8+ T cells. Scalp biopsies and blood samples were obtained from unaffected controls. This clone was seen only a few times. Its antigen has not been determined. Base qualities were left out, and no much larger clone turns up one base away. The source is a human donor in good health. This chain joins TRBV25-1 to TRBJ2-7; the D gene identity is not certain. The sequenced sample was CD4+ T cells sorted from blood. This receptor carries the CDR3 CASRGNSYEQYF. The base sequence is TGTGCCAGCAGGGGCAACTCCTACGAGCAGTACTTC.